What follows are 17 T cell receptor beta chains derived from one specimen sequenced in a study of shared clonotypes between healthy human individuals. Sequencing used immunoSEQ multiplex PCR; TCRdb keeps in-frame clones, though not all of them. Of millions of clones listed, just over 90% are singletons. Material: naive CD4+ T cells from PBMCs. Subset in this sample: CD45RA+ positively selected. The receptors here all came from a man between 18 and 29 years old in good health. Some clones in this sample may be carry-over from other donors' samples.

Concerning this clone: In the same sample, other DNA sequences code for this CDR3. This sequence joins TRBV15 and TRBJ2-7; 7 nucleotides agree with TRBD2. Losses at the gene ends were 0 bases for V and 2 bases for J; bases not matched to a gene: 4. CDR3 length equals 15 residues. Germline assignment: CDR1 LNHNV and CDR2 YYDKDF (reference sequence). The chain's CDR3 is CATSRDTGGTYEQYF. DNA for the CDR3: TGTGCCACCAGCAGAGATACGGGGGGAACCTACGAGCAGTACTTC.

The V and J genes are TRBV7-9 and TRBJ2-1; 8 bases agree with TRBD2. CDR1 and CDR2 (germline): SEHNR, FQNEAQ (reference sequence). After removal of 3 bases from V and 8 bases from J, the junction contained 9 bases not matched to a gene. The CDR3 covers 15 residues. CDR3 protein: CASSFGLGREDEQFF. As DNA, the CDR3 is TGTGCCAGCAGCTTCGGGTTAGGGCGGGAGGATGAGCAGTTCTTC. The full variable domain, with the rest looked up from reference TRBV7-9 and TRBJ2-1, is DTGVSQNPRHKITKRGQNVTFRCDPISEHNRLYWYRQTLGQGPEFLTYFQNEAQLEKSRLLSDRFSAERPKGSFSTLEIQRTEQGDSAMYLCASSFGLGREDEQFFGPGTRLTVL.

The V call is TRBV7-8, the J call TRBJ2-7; D is undetermined. Trimming took off 1 base at V and 0 bases at J, with 16 bases between the two ends. The germline gives CDR1 SGHVS, CDR2 FQNEAQ. The CDR3 has 17 amino acids. The CDR3 region is CASSLVGRTLFSYEQYF. As DNA, the CDR3 is TGTGCCAGCAGCTTAGTGGGTCGGACCTTGTTCTCCTACGAGCAGTACTTC. Variable domain in full (rest from reference TRBV7-8 and TRBJ2-7): GAGVSQSPRYKVAKRGQDVALRCDPISGHVSLFWYQQALGQGPEFLTYFQNEAQLDKSGLPSDRFFAERPEGSVSTLKIQRTQQEDSAVYLCASSLVGRTLFSYEQYFGPGTRLTVT.

The chain employs TRBV25-1 and TRBJ2-1; D unclear. This CDR3 comprises 13 residues. CDR1 is MGHDK, CDR2 SYGVNS, per germline. The germline V and J ends were trimmed by 8 bases and 8 bases, with 16 bases remaining between them. The CDR3 nucleotides read TGTGCCAGCCTATCTCTAGTTAGCCATGAGCAGTTCTTC. Encoded protein: CASLSLVSHEQFF.

The rearrangement joins TRBV7-8 to TRBJ2-5; D unclear. Per germline, CDR1 SGHVS and CDR2 FQNEAQ. V gave up 5 bases and J gave up 4 bases, with 8 bases separating them. The CDR3 is 12 residues long. This CDR3 reads CASSPPRETQYF. The CDR3, as DNA: TGTGCCAGCAGCCCCCCCCGAGAGACCCAGTACTTC. Supplemented by reference TRBV7-8 and TRBJ2-5, the full variable domain reads GAGVSQSPRYKVAKRGQDVALRCDPISGHVSLFWYQQALGQGPEFLTYFQNEAQLDKSGLPSDRFFAERPEGSVSTLKIQRTQQEDSAVYLCASSPPRETQYFGPGTRLLVL.

Concerning this clone itself: The germline gene is not matched at one end of the junction; a read error may be the cause. The chain is built from TRBV29-1 and TRBJ1-5; TRBD1 matches 7 bases. CDR1 and CDR2 from the germline V gene are SQVTM and ANQGSEA. The CDR3 covers 15 residues. CDR3 protein: CSVGQGLDSDQPQHF. CDR3 DNA: TGCAGCGTTGGACAGGGCTTGGATAGCGATCAGCCCCAGCATTTT.

The chain carries TRBV5-1 and TRBJ1-4; 8 bases line up with TRBD1. V dropped 0 bases and J dropped 8; count of bases not matched to a gene: 6. The CDR3 is made up of 15 amino acids. CDR1 is SGHRS and CDR2 is YFSETQ in the germline V gene. CDR3 nucleotides: TGCGCCAGCAGCTTGGAACAGGGGGTTTGGGAAAAACTGTTTTTT. Translation: CASSLEQGVWEKLFF.

The chain combines TRBV30 with TRBJ2-5, with a possible D match to TRBD2 (5 bases). The CDR3 covers 13 residues. Germline CDR1 is GTSNPN and CDR2 is SVGIG (reference sequence). The V end was cut by 2 bases, the J end by 7 bases, with 14 bases between. In nucleotides, the CDR3 is TGTGCCTGGAGTTTGACTAACCTAGGGACCCAGTACTTC. The encoded protein is CAWSLTNLGTQYF.

The V call is TRBV10-1, the J call TRBJ2-1; D is ambiguous. CDR3 length: 14 residues. The germline V and J ends were trimmed by 0 bases and 3 bases, with 6 bases remaining between them. CDR1 WNHNN and CDR2 SYGVQD come from the germline V gene (reference sequence). The CDR3 sequence is CASSESIGYNEQFF. The CDR3 bases are TGCGCCAGCAGTGAGTCGATAGGCTACAATGAGCAGTTCTTC.

The V call is TRBV6-5, the J call TRBJ1-5; D is uncertain. The germline gives CDR1 MNHEY, CDR2 SVGAGI. Trimming took 0 bases from V and 6 from J, leaving 9 bases between them. The CDR3 is 14 residues long. The CDR3 DNA follows: TGTGCCAGCAGTTACTCACGGGGTATTCAGCCCCAGCATTTT. This sequence encodes CASSYSRGIQPQHF.

V and J are TRBV30 and TRBJ2-5; TRBD2 aligns across 8 bases. CDR1 is GTSNPN and CDR2 is SVGIG in the germline V gene (reference sequence). The CDR3 has 12 residues. The trim removed 4 bases at V and 5 bases at J, leaving 3 bases unmatched. CDR3 protein: CAWTPGGETQYF. CDR3 DNA sequence: TGTGCCTGGACCCCGGGGGGGGAGACCCAGTACTTC.

The CDR3 is CASSRAGLNNYNEQFF. CDR3 sequence (DNA): TGTGCCAGCAGCCGAGCGGGACTTAACAATTACAATGAGCAGTTCTTC. The chain recombines TRBV7-2 with TRBJ2-1, with 7 bases matching TRBD2. The germline CDR1 and CDR2 sequences are SGHTA and FQGNSA. This CDR3 contains 16 residues. Trimming at V came to 5 bases and at J to 4 bases, leaving 11 bases not matched to a gene. Variable domain in full (rest from reference TRBV7-2 and TRBJ2-1): GAGVSQSPSNKVTEKGKDVELRCDPISGHTALYWYRQSLGQGLEFLIYFQGNSAPDKSGLPSDRFSAERTGGSVSTLTIQRTQQEDSAVYLCASSRAGLNNYNEQFFGPGTRLTVL.

CDR3 DNA sequence: TGCGCCAGCAGCTCGTCAGGGTCCCCGAACACTGAAGCTTTCTTT. This translates into CASSSSGSPNTEAFF. The gene calls are TRBV5-1 and TRBJ1-1, with D possibly being TRBD1 (5 bases). Germline loops: CDR1 SGHRS, CDR2 YFSETQ. V lost 3 bases, J lost 1 base, and 13 bases lay in between. The CDR3 covers 15 residues.

V is TRBV6-5 and J is TRBJ1-2; a weak D match, TRBD1 (5 bases). V was shortened by 5 bases and J by 2 bases, with 9 bases between the two germline ends. This CDR3 spans 13 amino acids. Germline CDR1 MNHEY, CDR2 SVGAGI. As DNA, the CDR3 is TGTGCCAGCAGTACGGGACGGAACTATGGCTACACCTTC. Protein sequence: CASSTGRNYGYTF.

V gene TRBV5-4 combines with J gene TRBJ1-4, with D unresolved. With 2 bases removed from V and 5 bases from J, the gap between germline ends came to 4 bases. The CDR3 consists of 12 residues. The germline V gene encodes CDR1 SGHNT and CDR2 YYREEE (reference sequence). CDR3 DNA sequence: TGTGCCAGCAGCTTCCCGAATGAAAAACTGTTTTTT. The encoded protein is CASSFPNEKLFF. Supplemented by reference TRBV5-4 and TRBJ1-4, the full variable domain reads ETGVTQSPTHLIKTRGQQVTLRCSSQSGHNTVSWYQQALGQGPQFIFQYYREEENGRGNFPPRFSGLQFPNYSSELNVNALELDDSALYLCASSFPNEKLFFGSGTQLSVL.

The V gene is TRBV7-2, the J gene TRBJ2-5; no clear D gene. The CDR3 sequence is 13 residues long. Germline V gene sequence: CDR1 SGHTA, CDR2 FQGNSA. V was cut by 5 bases and J by 4 bases, with 11 bases left in between. CDR3 protein: CASSPSKGETQYF. CDR3 DNA sequence: TGTGCCAGCAGCCCATCGAAGGGAGAGACCCAGTACTTC.

The chain joins TRBV2 to TRBJ1-6; 7 bases align to TRBD1. The CDR3 is made up of 14 amino acids. Germline V CDR1 and CDR2: SNHLY, FYNNEI. The ends lost 7 bases at V and 6 bases at J; junction bases unmatched: 6. The CDR3 is CASTMDRSNSPLHF. CDR3 coding DNA: TGTGCCAGCACCATGGACAGGTCTAATTCACCCCTCCACTTT.